This T cell receptor (beta chain) was captured by sequencing in a study of cytomegalovirus exposure and HLA in healthy donors. Study-level background: As an earlier analysis found, around 200 million T cells yielded about 120 million unique TCR beta sequences.

For this clone: What it recognizes is unknown.

Overall study findings and caveats: The later analysis indicated that the majority of CMV-associated TCR beta chains appeared HLA-restricted.

The PCR made use of 60 Vbeta and 13 Jbeta primers. Profiled with immunoSEQ multiplex PCR; TCRdb holds only in-frame clones, not every one. The sample table sets out about 140,000 clones. Sequencing input: PBMCs. This TCR came from a man aged 35 to 55 in good health and CMV-seronegative.

The CDR3 sequence: CAISERGVNEQFF. CDR3 sequence (DNA): TGTGCCATCAGTGAGCGGGGGGTCAATGAGCAGTTCTTC. The chain has TRBV10-3 and TRBJ2-1, with 7 bases matching TRBD2. V was clipped by 2 bases and J by 6 bases; unmatched bases: 1. CDR3 length: 13 amino acids. Germline-derived CDR1 and CDR2 are ENHRY and SYGVKD.